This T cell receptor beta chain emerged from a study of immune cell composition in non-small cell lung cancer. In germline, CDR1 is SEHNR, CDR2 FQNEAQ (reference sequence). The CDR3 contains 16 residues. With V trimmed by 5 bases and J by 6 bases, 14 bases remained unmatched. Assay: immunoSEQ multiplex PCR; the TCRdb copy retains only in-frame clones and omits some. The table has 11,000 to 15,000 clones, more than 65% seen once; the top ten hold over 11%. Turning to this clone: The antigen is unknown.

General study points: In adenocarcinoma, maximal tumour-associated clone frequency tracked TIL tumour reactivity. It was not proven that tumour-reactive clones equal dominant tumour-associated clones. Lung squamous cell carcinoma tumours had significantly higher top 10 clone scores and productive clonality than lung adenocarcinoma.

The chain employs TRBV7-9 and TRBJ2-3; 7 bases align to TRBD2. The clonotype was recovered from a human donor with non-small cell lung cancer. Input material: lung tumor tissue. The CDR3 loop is CASSRPSGPTADTQYF. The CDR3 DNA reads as TGTGCCAGCAGCAGACCTAGCGGCCCCACAGCGGATACGCAGTATTTT.